A single count supports the clone carrying this TCR beta chain. This sample stems from a study of blood T cell repertoires in COVID-19. About the study: Sources were T cells, B-cell-depleted T cells, or PBMCs; the material itself was cDNA or gDNA.

The data were produced by immunoSEQ multiplex PCR, yet TCRdb's version contains in-frame clones alone and is incomplete. Seen here are under 200,000 clones, about 80% observed once, and the top ten hold 2.6%. V was pared by 3 bases and J by 1 base, with 13 bases between. The CDR3 has 15 amino acids. The germline gives CDR1 SGHRS, CDR2 YFSETQ. The sample comprised peripheral blood. This receptor was identified in a human donor with acute or convalescent COVID-19. The donor label of this sample is uncertain. V gene TRBV5-1 combines with J gene TRBJ1-1; no firm D call. The CDR3 DNA reads as TGCGCCAGCAGCTACGTGGCTGGCTCGAACACTGAAGCTTTCTTT. Its translation is CASSYVAGSNTEAFF. Full variable domain (rest looked up from reference TRBV5-1 and TRBJ1-1): KAGVTQTPRYLIKTRGQQVTLSCSPISGHRSVSWYQQTPGQGLQFLFEYFSETQRNKGNFPGRFSGRQFSNSRSEMNVSTLELGDSALYLCASSYVAGSNTEAFFGQGTRLTVV.